This entry describes one TCR beta chain. Its matching antigen is unknown. These data come from a study of cytomegalovirus exposure and HLA in healthy donors. The CDR3 is made up of 16 amino acids. V gave up 1 base and J gave up 0 bases; unmatched junction bases: 8. The germline gives CDR1 SQVTM, CDR2 ANQGSEA. Primers included in the PCR were 60 Vbeta and 13 Jbeta primers. The repertoire was sequenced with immunoSEQ multiplex PCR; TCRdb's copy has only in-frame clones and lacks some. Here the sample spans around 250,000 clones, over 70% being singletons. Study observations and caveats: Trimming of TCR beta V- and J-genes showed a link, identified in a later analysis, to a missense DCLRE1C variant.

The clonotype was recovered from a woman aged 60-75 years in good health and CMV-seropositive. The J gene is TRBJ1-1, the V gene TRBV29-1; 7 nucleotides match TRBD1. The sample was PBMCs. Here the CDR3 reads CSVEGDPGTVNTEAFF. CDR3 bases: TGCAGCGTTGAAGGGGATCCCGGGACAGTGAACACTGAAGCTTTCTTT.